Reported below is one T cell receptor beta chain. The antigen is undetermined. The donors were all healthy and Caucasian. The data derive from a study of identical twins. Through template switching, a universal primer site was introduced, and the cDNA contained unique molecular identifiers. Each CDR3 protein gets one entry after TCRdb re-called the 5' RACE reads with MiXCR. The table lists 1.5 million or so distinct CDR3 sequences, around a third of them singletons. Overall study findings and caveats: Out-of-frame alpha sequences that twins shared showed excess low generation probability. Insertions were fewer in abundant cord blood beta clonotypes, whereas memory repertoires showed none of this pattern.

The CDR3 runs 13 residues. CDR1 and CDR2 (germline): SGHTA, FQGNSA. This clonotype originated in a newborn girl in good health. This chain uses TRBV7-2 with TRBJ2-1; D gene unclear. The end of the DNA fits TRBJ2-7 better, so the J call may be wrong. Sequencing was carried out using cord blood. CDR3 residues: CASSTSRDNEQYF. The CDR3 DNA reads TGTGCCAGCAGCACCTCCAGAGACAATGAGCAGTACTTC.